This T cell receptor beta chain was found in a study of T cell responses to AZD1222 COVID-19 vaccine. Study observations and caveats: Only a handful of AZD1222 recipients, more than 5 in all, had baseline seropositivity. The donors showed a predominance of white British ancestry and of females, with possible underestimation of clonal diversity. Two doses of AZD1222 preceded a rise in Spike-specific TCR breadth and depth.

Investigators merged groups given second doses at roughly 4 or roughly 12 weeks. Produced via immunoSEQ multiplex PCR; TCRdb's table is partial and in-frame only. The repertoire holds 150,000 to 180,000 clones, with 90% as singletons. As concerns this clone: Its antigen remains unidentified.

Germline lookup yields CDR1 LGHDT and CDR2 YNNKEL (reference sequence). The V and J ends lost 6 bases and 3 bases respectively, with 21 bases between them. CDR3 length: 16 amino acids. V and J are TRBV3-1 (or the pseudogene TRBV3-2) and TRBJ2-7, with D possibly TRBD2 on 5 matching bases. This TCR came from an adult who received the AZD1222 COVID-19 vaccine. The source was peripheral blood, collected 28 days after the second AZD1222 dose. CDR3 protein: CASRAGLGSTYYEQYF. DNA for the CDR3: TGTGCCAGCAGGGCCGGACTTGGCTCAACCTACTACGAGCAGTACTTC.